The present T cell receptor (beta chain) was sequenced within a study of T cell responses to AZD1222 COVID-19 vaccine. The overall study: Analyses pooled second doses at about 4 or about 12 weeks. Study findings and constraints: Donors skewed white British and female; clonal diversity was possibly underestimated. Following two doses of AZD1222, Spike-specific TCR breadth and depth rose.

The protocol was immunoSEQ multiplex PCR, while the TCRdb copy is restricted to in-frame clones and leaves out a portion. This table has about 50,000 clones, 80% to 90% appearing once. Trimming pared 6 bases from V and 3 bases from J, leaving 12 bases between. This CDR3 is built from 14 residues. Germline V gene data show CDR1 as SNHLY and CDR2 as FYNNEI. Note on this clone: Its target is not known.

The clonotype comes from an adult in good health. The chain carries TRBV2 and TRBJ1-5; D might be TRBD1 (5 bases). The material was peripheral blood, obtained on day 0 of AZD1222 vaccination. The CDR3 protein is CASRRGGNNQPQHF. Written as DNA, the CDR3 is TGTGCCAGCAGACGCGGGGGTAACAATCAGCCCCAGCATTTT.